This T cell receptor beta chain derives from a study of PD-L1 blockade in urothelial cancer. With 0 bases clipped from V and 3 bases from J, the junction kept 0 bases outside the gene matches. Germline assignment: CDR1 SGDLS and CDR2 YYNGEE. The CDR3 spans 14 residues. Produced via immunoSEQ multiplex PCR; TCRdb's table is partial and in-frame only. The sample holds some 89,000 clones, under 90% seen once. Time point noted: pretreatment peripheral blood. The sequence came from a man aged 60 to 69 with urothelial cancer. Sequenced material: PBMCs, taken around atezolizumab (anti-PD-L1) treatment. The chain links TRBV9 to TRBJ2-4; 7 bases fit TRBD1. This CDR3 is CASSVGTGKNIQYF. In DNA form, the CDR3 reads TGTGCCAGCAGCGTAGGGACAGGCAAAAACATTCAGTACTTC.